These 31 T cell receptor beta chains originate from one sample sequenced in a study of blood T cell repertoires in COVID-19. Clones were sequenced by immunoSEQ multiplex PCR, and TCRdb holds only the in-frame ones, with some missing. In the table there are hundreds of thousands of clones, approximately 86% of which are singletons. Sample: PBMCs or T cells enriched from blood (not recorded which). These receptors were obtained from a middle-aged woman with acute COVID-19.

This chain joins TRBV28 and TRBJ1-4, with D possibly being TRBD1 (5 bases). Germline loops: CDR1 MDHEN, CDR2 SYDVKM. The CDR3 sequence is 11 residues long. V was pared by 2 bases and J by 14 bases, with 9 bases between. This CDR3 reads CASSLGRGLFF. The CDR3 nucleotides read TGTGCCAGCAGTTTAGGTCGGGGGCTGTTTTTT.

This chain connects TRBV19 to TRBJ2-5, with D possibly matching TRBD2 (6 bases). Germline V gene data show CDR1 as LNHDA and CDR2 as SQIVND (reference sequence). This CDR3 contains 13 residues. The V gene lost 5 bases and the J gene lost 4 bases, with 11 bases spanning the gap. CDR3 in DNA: TGTGCCAGTAGTGCGGGACTCCTAGAGACCCAGTACTTC. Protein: CASSAGLLETQYF.

The CDR3 spells CASSLTSGAYEQYF. For the CDR3, the DNA is TGTGCCAGCAGCTTGACTAGCGGGGCCTACGAGCAGTACTTC. The chain uses TRBV11-2 and TRBJ2-7; 11 nucleotides line up with TRBD2. This CDR3 has 14 residues. Germline CDR1 SGHAT, CDR2 FQNNGV. J gave up 2 bases and V 3 bases, and 0 bases lay outside the gene matches.

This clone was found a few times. The CDR3 loop reads CSVVLLERSNYGYTF. The CDR3 DNA reads as TGCAGCGTTGTCTTACTAGAGAGATCTAACTATGGCTACACCTTC. The J gene is TRBJ1-2, the V gene TRBV29-1; D is undetermined. The CDR3 loop spans 15 amino acids. V was shortened by 4 bases and J by 0 bases, with 15 bases between the two germline ends. The germline V gene encodes CDR1 SQVTM and CDR2 ANQGSEA.

Here the CDR3 reads CSVPTGGVSGETQYF. CDR3 sequence (DNA): TGCAGCGTCCCCACCGGGGGGGTTTCGGGAGAGACCCAGTACTTC. This chain uses TRBV29-1 with TRBJ2-5, with TRBD2 matching over 8 bases. This CDR3 is built from 15 residues. Germline V gives CDR1 SQVTM, CDR2 ANQGSEA. The V and J ends lost 6 bases and 4 bases, in that order; junction bases with no gene match: 13.

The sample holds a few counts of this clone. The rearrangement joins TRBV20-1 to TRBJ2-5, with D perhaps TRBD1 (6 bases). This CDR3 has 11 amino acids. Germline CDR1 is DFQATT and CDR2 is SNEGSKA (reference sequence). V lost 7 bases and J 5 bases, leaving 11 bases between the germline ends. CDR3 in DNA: TGCAGTGGTGGACAGCCGGAGACCCAGTACTTC. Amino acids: CSGGQPETQYF.

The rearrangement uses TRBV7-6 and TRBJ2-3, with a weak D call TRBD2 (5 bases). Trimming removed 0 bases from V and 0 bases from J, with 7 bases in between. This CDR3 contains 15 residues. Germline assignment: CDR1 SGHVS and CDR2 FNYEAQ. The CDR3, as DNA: TGTGCCAGCAGCTTAGCCCCGGGAAGCACAGATACGCAGTATTTT. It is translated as CASSLAPGSTDTQYF. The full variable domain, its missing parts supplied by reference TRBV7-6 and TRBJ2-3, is GAGVSQSPRYKVTKRGQDVALRCDPISGHVSLYWYRQALGQGPEFLTYFNYEAQQDKSGLPNDRFSAERPEGSISTLTIQRTEQRDSAMYRCASSLAPGSTDTQYFGPGTRLTVL.

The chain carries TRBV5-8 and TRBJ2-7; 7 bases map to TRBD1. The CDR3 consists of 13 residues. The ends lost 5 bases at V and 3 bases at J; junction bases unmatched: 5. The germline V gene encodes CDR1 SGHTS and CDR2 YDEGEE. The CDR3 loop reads CASSGTDRYEQYF. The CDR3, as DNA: TGTGCCAGCAGTGGGACAGACCGCTACGAGCAGTACTTC.

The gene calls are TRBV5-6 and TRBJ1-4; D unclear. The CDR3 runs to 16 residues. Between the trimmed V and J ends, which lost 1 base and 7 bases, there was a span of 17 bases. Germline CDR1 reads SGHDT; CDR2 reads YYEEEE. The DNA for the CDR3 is TGTGCCAGCAGCTTGTCCCAGCCTCATCGAGGTGAAAAACTGTTTTTT. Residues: CASSLSQPHRGEKLFF.

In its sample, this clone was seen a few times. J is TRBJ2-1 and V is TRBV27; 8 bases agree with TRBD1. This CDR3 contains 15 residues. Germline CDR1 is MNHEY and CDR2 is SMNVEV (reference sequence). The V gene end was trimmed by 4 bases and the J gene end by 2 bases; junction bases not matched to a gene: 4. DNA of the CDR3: TGTGCCAGCAGTTCCCAGGGGGCGGCCTACAATGAGCAGTTCTTC. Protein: CASSSQGAAYNEQFF.

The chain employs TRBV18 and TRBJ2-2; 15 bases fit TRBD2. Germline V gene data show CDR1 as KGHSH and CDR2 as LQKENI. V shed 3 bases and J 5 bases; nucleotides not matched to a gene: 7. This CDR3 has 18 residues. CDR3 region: CASSPPGLAGGGTGELFF. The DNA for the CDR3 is TGTGCCAGCTCACCCCCGGGACTAGCGGGAGGAGGAACCGGGGAGCTGTTTTTT.

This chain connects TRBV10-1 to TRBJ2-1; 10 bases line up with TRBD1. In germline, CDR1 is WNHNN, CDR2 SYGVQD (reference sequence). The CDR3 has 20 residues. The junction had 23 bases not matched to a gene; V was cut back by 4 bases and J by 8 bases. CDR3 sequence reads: CASSGGSDRGLEGRADEQFF. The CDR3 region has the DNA TGCGCCAGCAGTGGAGGGAGCGACAGGGGGCTTGAGGGGAGGGCCGATGAGCAGTTCTTC.

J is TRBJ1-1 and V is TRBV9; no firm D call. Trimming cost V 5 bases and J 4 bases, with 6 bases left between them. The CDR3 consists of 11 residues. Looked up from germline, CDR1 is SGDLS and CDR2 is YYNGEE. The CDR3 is CASSRVTEAFF. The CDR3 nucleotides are TGTGCCAGCAGTCGGGTCACTGAAGCTTTCTTT.

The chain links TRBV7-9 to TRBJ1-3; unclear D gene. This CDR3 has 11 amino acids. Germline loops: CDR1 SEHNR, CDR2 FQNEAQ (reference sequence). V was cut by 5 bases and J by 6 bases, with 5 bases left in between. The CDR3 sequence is CASSLKNTIYF. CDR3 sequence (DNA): TGTGCCAGCAGCCTTAAAAACACCATATATTTT.

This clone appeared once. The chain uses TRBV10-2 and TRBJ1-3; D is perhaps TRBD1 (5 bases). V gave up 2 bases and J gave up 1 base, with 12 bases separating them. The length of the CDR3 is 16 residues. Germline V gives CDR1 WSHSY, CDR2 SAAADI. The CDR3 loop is CASSEGQGISGNTIYF. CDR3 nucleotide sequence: TGCGCCAGCAGTGAGGGGCAGGGCATTTCTGGAAACACCATATATTTT.

CDR3 nucleotides: TGTGCCAGCAACCCGACCGCCGGGTGGATGACTAGCGGGGAGACCCAGTACTTC. Its protein is CASNPTAGWMTSGETQYF. This rearrangement joins TRBV7-9 to TRBJ2-5; 10 positions match TRBD2. The CDR3 consists of 18 residues. The germline gives CDR1 SEHNR, CDR2 FQNEAQ (reference sequence). The ends lost 7 bases at V and 5 bases at J; junction bases unmatched: 19.

The CDR3 reads CASWTGGRSNQPQHF. In DNA, the CDR3 is TGTGCCAGTTGGACAGGAGGAAGGAGCAATCAGCCCCAGCATTTT. This chain joins TRBV19 and TRBJ1-5; 7 bases are a match to TRBD1. The CDR3 is 15 amino acids. Trimming took 8 bases from V and 1 from J; bases not matched to a gene: 8. Germline V gene lookup returns CDR1 LNHDA and CDR2 SQIVND (reference sequence).

CDR3 nucleotide sequence: TGTGCCAGCAGCCTCCGGCAAACTTCGGGCACCGGGGAGCTGTTTTTT. This encodes CASSLRQTSGTGELFF. V gene TRBV27 combines with J gene TRBJ2-2; D ambiguous. The germline V gene encodes CDR1 MNHEY and CDR2 SMNVEV (reference sequence). V dropped 6 bases and J dropped 4 bases, with 18 bases sitting between them. The CDR3 is 16 residues long.

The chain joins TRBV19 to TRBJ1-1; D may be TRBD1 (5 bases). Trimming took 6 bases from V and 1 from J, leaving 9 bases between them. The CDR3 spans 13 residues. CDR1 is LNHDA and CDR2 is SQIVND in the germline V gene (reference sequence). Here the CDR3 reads CASRTDRNTEAFF. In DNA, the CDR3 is TGTGCCAGTAGGACAGACAGGAACACTGAAGCTTTCTTT.

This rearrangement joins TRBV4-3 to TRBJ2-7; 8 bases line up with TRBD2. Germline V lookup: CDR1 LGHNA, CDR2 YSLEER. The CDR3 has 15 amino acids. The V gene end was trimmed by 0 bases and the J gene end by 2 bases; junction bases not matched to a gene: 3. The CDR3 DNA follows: TGCGCCAGCAGCCAAGAACTAGCGGCTCCCTACGAGCAGTACTTC. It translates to CASSQELAAPYEQYF.

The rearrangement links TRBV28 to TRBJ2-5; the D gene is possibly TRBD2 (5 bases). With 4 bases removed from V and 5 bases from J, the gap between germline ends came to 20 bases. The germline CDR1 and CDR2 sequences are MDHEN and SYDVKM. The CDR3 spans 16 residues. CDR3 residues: CASSSPSGENGETQYF. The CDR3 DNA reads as TGTGCCAGCAGTTCACCTTCCGGGGAGAATGGGGAGACCCAGTACTTC.

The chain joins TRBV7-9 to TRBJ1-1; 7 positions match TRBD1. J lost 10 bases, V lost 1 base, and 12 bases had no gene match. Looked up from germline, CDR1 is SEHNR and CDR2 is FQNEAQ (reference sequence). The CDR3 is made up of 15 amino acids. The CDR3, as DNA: TGTGCCAGCAGCTTAGTCCAGGGACAGCCCGTTTCAGCTTTCTTT. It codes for CASSLVQGQPVSAFF.

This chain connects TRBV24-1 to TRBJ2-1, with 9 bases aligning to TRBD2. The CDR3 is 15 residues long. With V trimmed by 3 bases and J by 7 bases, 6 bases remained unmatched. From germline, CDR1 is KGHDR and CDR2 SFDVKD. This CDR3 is CATSDPGLAKNEQFF. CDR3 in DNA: TGTGCCACCAGTGATCCGGGACTAGCAAAAAATGAGCAGTTCTTC.

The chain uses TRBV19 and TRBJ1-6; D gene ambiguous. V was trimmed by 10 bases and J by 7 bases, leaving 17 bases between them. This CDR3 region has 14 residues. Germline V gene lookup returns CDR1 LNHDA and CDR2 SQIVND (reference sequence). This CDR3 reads CATARGLGNSPLHF. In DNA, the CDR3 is TGTGCCACCGCCCGAGGTCTTGGGAATTCACCCCTCCACTTT.

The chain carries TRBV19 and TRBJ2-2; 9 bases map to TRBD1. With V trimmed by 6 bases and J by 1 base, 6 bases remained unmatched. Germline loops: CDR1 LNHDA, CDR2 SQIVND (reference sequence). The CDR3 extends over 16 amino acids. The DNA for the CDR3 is TGTGCCAGTAGACCACTGGGACAGGGGAACACCGGGGAGCTGTTTTTT. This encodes CASRPLGQGNTGELFF.

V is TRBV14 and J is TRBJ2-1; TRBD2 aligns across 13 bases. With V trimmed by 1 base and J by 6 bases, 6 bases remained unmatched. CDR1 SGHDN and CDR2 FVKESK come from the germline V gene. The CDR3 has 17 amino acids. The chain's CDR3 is CASSQVAGLAGSNEQFF. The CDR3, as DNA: TGTGCCAGCAGCCAAGTTGCGGGACTAGCGGGGTCCAATGAGCAGTTCTTC.

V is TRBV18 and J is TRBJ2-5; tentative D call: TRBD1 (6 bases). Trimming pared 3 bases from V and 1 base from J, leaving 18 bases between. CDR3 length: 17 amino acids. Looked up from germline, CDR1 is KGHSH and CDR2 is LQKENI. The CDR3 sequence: CASSPQGKGRSQETQYF. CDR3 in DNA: TGTGCCAGCTCACCTCAGGGGAAGGGGCGCTCCCAAGAGACCCAGTACTTC.

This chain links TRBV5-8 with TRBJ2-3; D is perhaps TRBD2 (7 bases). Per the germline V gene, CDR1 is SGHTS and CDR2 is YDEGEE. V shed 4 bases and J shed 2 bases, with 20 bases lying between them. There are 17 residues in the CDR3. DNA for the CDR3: TGTGCCAGCAGCCCCGGAGGAGGGGGAGGGGACACAGATACGCAGTATTTT. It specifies CASSPGGGGGDTDTQYF.

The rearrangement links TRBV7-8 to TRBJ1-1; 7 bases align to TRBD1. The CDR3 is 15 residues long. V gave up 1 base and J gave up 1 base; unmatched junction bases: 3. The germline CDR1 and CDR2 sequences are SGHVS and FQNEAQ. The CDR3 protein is CASSLEGGRNTEAFF. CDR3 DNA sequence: TGTGCCAGCAGCTTAGAAGGGGGCAGGAACACTGAAGCTTTCTTT.

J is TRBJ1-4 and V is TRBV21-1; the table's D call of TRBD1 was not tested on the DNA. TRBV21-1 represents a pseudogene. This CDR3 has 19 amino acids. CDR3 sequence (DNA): TGTGCCAGCAGCAAGGGGTTTGGCAGGGGGCGCAGAGGTAATGAAAAACTGTTTTTT. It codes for CASSKGFGRGRRGNEKLFF.

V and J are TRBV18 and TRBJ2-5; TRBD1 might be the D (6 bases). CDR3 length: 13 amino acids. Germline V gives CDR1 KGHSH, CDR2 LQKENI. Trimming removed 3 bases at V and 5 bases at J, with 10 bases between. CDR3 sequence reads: CASSPTGGETQYF. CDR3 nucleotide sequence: TGTGCCAGCTCACCGACAGGTGGGGAGACCCAGTACTTC.